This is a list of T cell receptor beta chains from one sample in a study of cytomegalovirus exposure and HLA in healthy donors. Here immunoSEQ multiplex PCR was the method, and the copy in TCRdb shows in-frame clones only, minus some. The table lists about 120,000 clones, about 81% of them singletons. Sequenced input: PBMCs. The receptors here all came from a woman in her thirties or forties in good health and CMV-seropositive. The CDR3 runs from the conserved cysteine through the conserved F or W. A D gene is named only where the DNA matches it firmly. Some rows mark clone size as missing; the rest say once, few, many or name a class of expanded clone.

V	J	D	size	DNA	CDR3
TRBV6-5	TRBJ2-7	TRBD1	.	TGTGCCAGCAGTTCCCCCGGGACAGGGGGCTCCTACGAGCAGTACTTC	CASSSPGTGGSYEQYF
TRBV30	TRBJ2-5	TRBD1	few	TGTGCCTGGAGTCCACAGGGGGCGGAGACCCAGTACTTC	CAWSPQGAETQYF
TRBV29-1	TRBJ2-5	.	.	TGCAGCGTTGAGCCGGGACTGACTCAAGAGACCCAGTACTTC	CSVEPGLTQETQYF
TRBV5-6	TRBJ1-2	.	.	TGTGCCAGCAGCTTGACAGGAATCTATGGCTACACCTTC	CASSLTGIYGYTF
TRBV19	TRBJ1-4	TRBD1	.	TGTGCCAGTAGTAGACAGGGGATGGGGGAAAAACTGTTTTTT	CASSRQGMGEKLFF
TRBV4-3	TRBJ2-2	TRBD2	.	TGCGCCAGCAGTGCTGAGGGAGGGCTTGTCGGGGAGCTGTTTTTT	CASSAEGGLVGELFF
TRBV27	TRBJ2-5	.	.	TGTGCCAGCAAGAGGAGAATCCAAGAGACCCAGTACTTC	CASKRRIQETQYF
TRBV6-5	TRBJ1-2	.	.	TGTGCCAGCGGCAGGGCTAACTATGGCTACACCTTC	CASGRANYGYTF
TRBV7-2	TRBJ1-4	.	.	TGTGCCAGCAGCCAAAACGTAGCAAGTGAAAAACTGTTTTTT	CASSQNVASEKLFF
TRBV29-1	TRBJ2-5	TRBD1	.	TGCAGCGTCCGTGACAGGGGGGTGGAGACCCAGTACTTC	CSVRDRGVETQYF
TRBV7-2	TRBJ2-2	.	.	TGTGCCAGCAGCTTAGTCGGGACACAGACCGGGGAGCTGTTTTTT	CASSLVGTQTGELFF
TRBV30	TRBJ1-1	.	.	TGTGCCTGGAAGCAAAACACTGAAGCTTTCTTT	CAWKQNTEAFF
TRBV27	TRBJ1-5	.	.	TGTGCCAGCAGTTTATCGGGAGGCAGCAATCAGCCCCAGCATTTT	CASSLSGGSNQPQHF
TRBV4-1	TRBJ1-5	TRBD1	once	TGCGCCAGCAGCCTAGACGGGACAGACAATCAGCCCCAGCATTTT	CASSLDGTDNQPQHF
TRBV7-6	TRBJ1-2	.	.	TGTGCCAGCAGCTTCAGGGGCCATGGCTACACCTTC	CASSFRGHGYTF
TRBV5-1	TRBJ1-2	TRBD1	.	TGCGCCAGCAGCTTAGGGGACAGGGCAGTTAACTATGGCTACACCTTC	CASSLGDRAVNYGYTF
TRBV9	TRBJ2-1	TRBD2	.	TGTGCCAGCAGCACTCTAGCGGGAGCGTCCTATGAGCAGTTCTTC	CASSTLAGASYEQFF
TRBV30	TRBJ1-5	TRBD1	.	TGTGCCTGGAGCCTGGGACAGGGGAATCAGCCCCAGCATTTT	CAWSLGQGNQPQHF
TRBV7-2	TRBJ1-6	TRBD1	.	TGTGCCAGCAGCGGCCGGGGACAGGGGGGATCACCCCTCCACTTT	CASSGRGQGGSPLHF
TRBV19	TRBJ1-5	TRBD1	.	TGTGCCGGGGGACAGTATGGAATAAATAGCAATCAGCCCCAGCATTTT	CAGGQYGINSNQPQHF
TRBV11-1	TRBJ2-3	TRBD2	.	TGTGCCAGCAGCACTAGCGGGGCCGGCACAGATACGCAGTATTTT	CASSTSGAGTDTQYF
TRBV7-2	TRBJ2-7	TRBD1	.	TGTGCCAGCAATTCACCGGGACAGAATCCCTACGAGCAGTACTTC	CASNSPGQNPYEQYF
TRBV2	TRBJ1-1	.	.	TGTGCCAGCAGTGAAGGAAGGGCAGGGGCGTTCACTGAAGCTTTCTTT	CASSEGRAGAFTEAFF
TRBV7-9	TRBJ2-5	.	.	TGTGCCATTAGTCTGTTCTACGAGACCCAGTACTTC	CAISLFYETQYF
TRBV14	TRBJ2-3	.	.	TGTGCCAGCAGCCATACAGGGTTCTCAGATACGCAGTATTTT	CASSHTGFSDTQYF
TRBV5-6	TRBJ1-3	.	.	TGTGCCAGCAGCTTGGACTACTCTGGAAACACCATATATTTT	CASSLDYSGNTIYF
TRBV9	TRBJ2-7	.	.	TGTGCCAGCAGCTACAGCGGTGATGAGTCCTACGAGCAGTACTTC	CASSYSGDESYEQYF
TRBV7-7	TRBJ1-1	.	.	TGTGCTAGCAGCGCGAGTCAGGGCACTGAAGCTTTCTTT	CASSASQGTEAFF
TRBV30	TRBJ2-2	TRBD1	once	TGTGCCTGGAGTGTACCGGGACAGGGGAACACCGGGGAGCTGTTTTTT	CAWSVPGQGNTGELFF
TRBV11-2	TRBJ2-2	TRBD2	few	TGTGCCAGCAGCCTAGATCCCTTCCTAGCGGGAGGGATCGCGGCCGGGGAGCTGTTTTTT	CASSLDPFLAGGIAAGELFF
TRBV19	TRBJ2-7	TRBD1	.	TGTGCCAGTAGTCGGCAGGGGGTTGAGTACTTC	CASSRQGVEYF
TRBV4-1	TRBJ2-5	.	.	TGCGCCAGCAGCCAAAGGGGCGGACAGACCAACCAAGAGACCCAGTACTTC	CASSQRGGQTNQETQYF
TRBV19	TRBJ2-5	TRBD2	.	TGTGCCAGTAGCCCTGATGTGGGGGGGGGCCAAGAGACCCAGTACTTC	CASSPDVGGGQETQYF
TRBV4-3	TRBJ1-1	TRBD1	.	TGCGCCAGCAGCTTCGGGACAGGGGGGAACACTGAAGCTTTCTTT	CASSFGTGGNTEAFF
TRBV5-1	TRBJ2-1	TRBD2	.	TGCGCCAGCAGCCCCGATGGACTAGCGGGAGTAGGGTTCTTC	CASSPDGLAGVGFF
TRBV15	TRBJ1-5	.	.	TGTGCCACCAGCAGAGATCGAGGCAGGGTTCAGCCCCAGCATTTT	CATSRDRGRVQPQHF
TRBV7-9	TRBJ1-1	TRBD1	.	TGTGCCAGCAGCTTGGGGGACAGTTTGAACACTGAAGCTTTCTTT	CASSLGDSLNTEAFF
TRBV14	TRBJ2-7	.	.	TGTGCCAGCAGCCTTAGCCCGAGCCCCTACGAGCAGTACTTC	CASSLSPSPYEQYF
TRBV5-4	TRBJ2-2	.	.	TGTGCCAGCAGCCCCCAGGTTCCAACCGGGGAGCTGTTTTTT	CASSPQVPTGELFF
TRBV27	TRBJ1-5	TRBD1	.	TGTGCCAGCAGTCTTTATCCGGACAGGGGAGTCAATCAGCCCCAGCATTTT	CASSLYPDRGVNQPQHF
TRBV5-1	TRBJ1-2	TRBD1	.	TGCGCCAGCAGCTTGGAAGGACAGGGCTTGTATGGCTACACCTTC	CASSLEGQGLYGYTF
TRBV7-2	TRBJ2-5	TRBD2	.	TGTGCCAGCAGCTTAGCCCTAGCGGGGGGGCGACAAGAGACCCAGTACTTC	CASSLALAGGRQETQYF
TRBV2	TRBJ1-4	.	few	TGTGCCAGCAGTGAACTCGTAGGGGGTGTTAATGAAAAACTGTTTTTT	CASSELVGGVNEKLFF